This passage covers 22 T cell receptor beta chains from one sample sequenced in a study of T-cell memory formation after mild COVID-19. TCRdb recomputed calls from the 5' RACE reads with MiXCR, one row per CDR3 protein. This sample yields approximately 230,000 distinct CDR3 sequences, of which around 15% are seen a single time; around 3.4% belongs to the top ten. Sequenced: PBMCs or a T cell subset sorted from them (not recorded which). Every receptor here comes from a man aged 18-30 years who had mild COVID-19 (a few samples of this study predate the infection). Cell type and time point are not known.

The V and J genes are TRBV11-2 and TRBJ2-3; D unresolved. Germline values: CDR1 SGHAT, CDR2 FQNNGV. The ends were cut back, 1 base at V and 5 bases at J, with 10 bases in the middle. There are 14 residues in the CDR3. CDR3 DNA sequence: TGTGCCAGCAGCTTAGCCTCGGGTCTAGATACGCAGTATTTT. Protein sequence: CASSLASGLDTQYF. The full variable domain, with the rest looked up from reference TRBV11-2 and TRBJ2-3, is EAGVAQSPRYKIIEKRQSVAFWCNPISGHATLYWYQQILGQGPKLLIQFQNNGVVDDSQLPKDRFSAERLKGVDSTLKIQPAKLEDSAVYLCASSLASGLDTQYFGPGTRLTVL.

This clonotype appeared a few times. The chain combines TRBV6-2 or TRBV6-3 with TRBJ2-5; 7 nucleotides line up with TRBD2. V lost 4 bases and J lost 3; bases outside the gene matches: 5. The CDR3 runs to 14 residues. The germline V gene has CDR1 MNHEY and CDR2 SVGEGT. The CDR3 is CASSSNGGKETQYF. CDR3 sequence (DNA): TGTGCCAGCAGTTCGAACGGGGGGAAAGAGACCCAGTACTTC.

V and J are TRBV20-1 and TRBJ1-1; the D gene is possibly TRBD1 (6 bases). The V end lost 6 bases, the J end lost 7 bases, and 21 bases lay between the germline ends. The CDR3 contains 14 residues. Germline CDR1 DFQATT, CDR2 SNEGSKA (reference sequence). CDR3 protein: CSATYMGGFGEAFF. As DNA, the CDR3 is TGCAGTGCGACGTATATGGGGGGCTTTGGTGAAGCTTTCTTT.

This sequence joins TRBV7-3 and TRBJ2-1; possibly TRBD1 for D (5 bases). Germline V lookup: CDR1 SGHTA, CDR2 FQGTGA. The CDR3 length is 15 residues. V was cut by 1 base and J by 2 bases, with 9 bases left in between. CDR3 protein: CASSLIQAPYNEQFF. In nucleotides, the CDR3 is TGTGCCAGCAGCTTAATACAGGCCCCCTACAATGAGCAGTTCTTC.

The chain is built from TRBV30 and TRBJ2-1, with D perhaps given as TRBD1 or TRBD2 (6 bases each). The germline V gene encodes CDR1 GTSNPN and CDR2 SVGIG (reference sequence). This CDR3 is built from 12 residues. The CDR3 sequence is CARRGSYNEQFF. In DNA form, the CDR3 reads TGTGCTCGGAGGGGGAGCTACAATGAGCAGTTCTTC.

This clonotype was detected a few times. The CDR3 is CASSEEGLAGDTQYF. Here the CDR3 DNA reads TGTGCCAGCAGTGAAGAGGGACTAGCGGGAGATACGCAGTATTTT. The chain links TRBV6-1 to TRBJ2-3; 12 nucleotides align to TRBD2. V shed 1 base and J 5 bases; nucleotides not matched to a gene: 1. Germline V gene data show CDR1 as MNHNS and CDR2 as SASEGT. The CDR3 consists of 15 residues.

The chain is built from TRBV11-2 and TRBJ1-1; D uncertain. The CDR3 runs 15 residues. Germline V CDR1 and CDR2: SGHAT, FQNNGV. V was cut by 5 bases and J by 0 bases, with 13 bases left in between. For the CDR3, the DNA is TGTGCCAGCAGCGCCCAGAGGATCATGAACACTGAAGCTTTCTTT. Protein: CASSAQRIMNTEAFF.

The CDR3 sequence is CASSLLNSGGAYTQYF. The CDR3 DNA reads as TGTGCCAGCAGCTTATTGAATAGCGGGGGGGCTTATACGCAGTATTTT. The V and J genes are TRBV7-2 and TRBJ2-3; 11 bases fit TRBD2. The CDR3 is made up of 16 amino acids. V lost 2 bases, J lost 7 bases, and 8 bases stayed unmatched. In germline, CDR1 is SGHTA, CDR2 FQGNSA.

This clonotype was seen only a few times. The CDR3 coding sequence is TGTGCCAGCAGCCTCGGGACAGGCGGGAAACTGTTTTTT. It codes for CASSLGTGGKLFF. This sequence joins TRBV7-2 and TRBJ1-4; 8 bases align to TRBD1. V dropped 5 bases and J dropped 11; count of bases not matched to a gene: 7. Per the germline V gene, CDR1 is SGHTA and CDR2 is FQGNSA. CDR3 length equals 13 residues. Looking up the rest from reference TRBV7-2 and TRBJ1-4 gives the full variable domain: GAGVSQSPSNKVTEKGKDVELRCDPISGHTALYWYRQSLGQGLEFLIYFQGNSAPDKSGLPSDRFSAERTGGSVSTLTIQRTQQEDSAVYLCASSLGTGGKLFFGSGTQLSVL.

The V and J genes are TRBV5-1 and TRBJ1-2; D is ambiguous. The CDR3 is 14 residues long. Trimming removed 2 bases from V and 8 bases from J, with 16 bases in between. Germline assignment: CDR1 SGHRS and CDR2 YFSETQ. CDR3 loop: CASSFSRTAPGYTF. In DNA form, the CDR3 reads TGCGCCAGCAGCTTTTCCCGGACGGCTCCGGGCTACACCTTC. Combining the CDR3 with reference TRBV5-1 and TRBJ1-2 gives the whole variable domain KAGVTQTPRYLIKTRGQQVTLSCSPISGHRSVSWYQQTPGQGLQFLFEYFSETQRNKGNFPGRFSGRQFSNSRSEMNVSTLELGDSALYLCASSFSRTAPGYTFGSGTRLTVV.

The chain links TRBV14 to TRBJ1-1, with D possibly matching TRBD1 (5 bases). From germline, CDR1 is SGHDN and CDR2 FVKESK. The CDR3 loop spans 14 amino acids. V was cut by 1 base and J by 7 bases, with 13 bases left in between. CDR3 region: CASSQVLRDGEAFF. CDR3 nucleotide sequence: TGTGCCAGCAGCCAAGTACTTAGGGACGGTGAAGCTTTCTTT.

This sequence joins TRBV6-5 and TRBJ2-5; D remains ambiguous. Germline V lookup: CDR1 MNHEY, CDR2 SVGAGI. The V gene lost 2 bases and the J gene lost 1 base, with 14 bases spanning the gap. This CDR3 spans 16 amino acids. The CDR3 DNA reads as TGTGCCAGCAGTTACGGCAATAGCTGGGCCCAAGAGACCCAGTACTTC. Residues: CASSYGNSWAQETQYF.

This CDR3 is CASSIGTEAFF. CDR3 bases: TGCGCCAGCTCGATCGGGACAGAAGCTTTCTTT. The J gene is TRBJ1-1, the V gene TRBV5-1, with D perhaps matching TRBD1 (6 bases). Deletions cut 7 bases from V and 8 bases from J, with 12 bases between. CDR1 and CDR2 from the germline V gene are SGHRS and YFSETQ. CDR3 length: 11 amino acids.

The CDR3 nucleotides read TGTGCCAGAATACGTCAGCCCCAGCATTTT. Protein product: CARIRQPQHF. The chain employs TRBV19 and TRBJ1-5; no clear D gene. The CDR3 totals 10 residues. CDR1 LNHDA and CDR2 SQIVND come from the germline V gene (reference sequence). Between the trimmed V and J ends, which lost 9 bases and 6 bases, there was a span of 6 bases.

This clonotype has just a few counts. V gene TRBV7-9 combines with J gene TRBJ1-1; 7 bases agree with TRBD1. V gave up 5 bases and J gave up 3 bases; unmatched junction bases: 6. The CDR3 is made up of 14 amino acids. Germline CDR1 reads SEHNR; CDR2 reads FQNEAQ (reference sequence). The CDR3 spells CASSRDSVDTEAFF. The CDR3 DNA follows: TGTGCCAGCAGCCGGGACAGCGTGGACACTGAAGCTTTCTTT.

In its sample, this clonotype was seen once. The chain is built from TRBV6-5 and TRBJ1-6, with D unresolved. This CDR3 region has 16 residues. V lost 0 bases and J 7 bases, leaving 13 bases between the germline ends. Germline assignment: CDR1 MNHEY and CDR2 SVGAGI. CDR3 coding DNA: TGTGCCAGCAGTTACTCGACGGTGACGATGAATTCACCCCTCCACTTT. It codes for CASSYSTVTMNSPLHF.

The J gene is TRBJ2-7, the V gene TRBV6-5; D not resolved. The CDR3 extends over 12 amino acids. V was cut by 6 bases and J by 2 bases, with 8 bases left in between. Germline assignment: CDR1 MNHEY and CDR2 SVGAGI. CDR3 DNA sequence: TGTGCCAGCAGCCCCGACACCTACGAGCAGTACTTC. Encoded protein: CASSPDTYEQYF.

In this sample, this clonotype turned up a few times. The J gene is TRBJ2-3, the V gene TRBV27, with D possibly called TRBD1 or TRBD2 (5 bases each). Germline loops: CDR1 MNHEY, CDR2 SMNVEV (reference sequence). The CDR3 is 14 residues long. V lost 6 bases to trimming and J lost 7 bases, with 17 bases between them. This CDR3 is CASRLGPWGNTQYF. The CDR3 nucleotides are TGTGCCAGCAGACTGGGACCCTGGGGAAATACGCAGTATTTT.

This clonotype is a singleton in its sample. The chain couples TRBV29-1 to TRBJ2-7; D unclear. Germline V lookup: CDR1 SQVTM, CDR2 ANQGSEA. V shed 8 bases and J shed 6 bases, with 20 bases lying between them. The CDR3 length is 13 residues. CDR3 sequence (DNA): TGCAGCTTCTCCGGGCCGAGCTTCGGCGAGCAGTACTTC. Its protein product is CSFSGPSFGEQYF.

The DNA of the CDR3 is TGTGCCAGCAGTCCCGAGAGAGAGCAGTACTTC. It codes for CASSPEREQYF. V and J are TRBV12-3 or TRBV12-4 and TRBJ2-7; no clear D. The CDR3 is 11 residues long. V shed 5 bases and J shed 7 bases, with 9 bases lying between them.

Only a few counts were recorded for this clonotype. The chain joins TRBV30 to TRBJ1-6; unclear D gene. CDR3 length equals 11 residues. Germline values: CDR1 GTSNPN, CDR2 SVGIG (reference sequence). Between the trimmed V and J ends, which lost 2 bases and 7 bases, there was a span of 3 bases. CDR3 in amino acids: CAWSINSPLHF. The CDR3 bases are TGTGCCTGGAGTATAAATTCACCCCTCCACTTT. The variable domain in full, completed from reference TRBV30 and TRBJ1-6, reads SQTIHQWPATLVQPVGSPLSLECTVEGTSNPNLYWYRQAAGRGLQLLFYSVGIGQISSEVPQNLSASRPQDRQFILSSKKLLLSDSGFYLCAWSINSPLHFGNGTRLTVT.

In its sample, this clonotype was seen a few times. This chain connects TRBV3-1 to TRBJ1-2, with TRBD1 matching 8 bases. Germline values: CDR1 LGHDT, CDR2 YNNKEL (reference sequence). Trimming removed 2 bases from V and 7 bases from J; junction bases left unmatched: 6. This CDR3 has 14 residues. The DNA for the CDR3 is TGTGCCAGCAGCCAAATCACAGGGGGAGTTGGCTACACCTTC. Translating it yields CASSQITGGVGYTF.